Reported below is one T cell receptor beta chain. The second PCR ran roughly 6 to 12 cycles with a sample-barcoded 5' primer and J-beta primers. Unique molecular identifiers of 12 random nucleotides labeled each cDNA. TCRdb fed the 5' RACE reads into MiXCR, producing one record per CDR3 protein. The sample carries about 1.6 million distinct CDR3 sequences, about 32% recorded once. The data stem from a study of blood T cells in healthy people across ages. Healthy Caucasian individuals from Russia aged roughly 6 to 90 served as donors. Each sample yielded at least 5 micrograms of PBMC total RNA. This CDR3 spans 15 amino acids. V lost 1 base and J 3 bases, leaving 13 bases between the germline ends. Germline CDR1 and CDR2: SGHVS and FQNEAQ.

This receptor was taken from a woman in her twenties or thirties in good health. The source material was blood. The chain combines TRBV7-8 with TRBJ2-7; no definite D call. The CDR3 reads CASSLERNPNYEQYF. CDR3 bases: TGTGCCAGCAGCTTAGAACGGAACCCTAACTACGAGCAGTACTTC.